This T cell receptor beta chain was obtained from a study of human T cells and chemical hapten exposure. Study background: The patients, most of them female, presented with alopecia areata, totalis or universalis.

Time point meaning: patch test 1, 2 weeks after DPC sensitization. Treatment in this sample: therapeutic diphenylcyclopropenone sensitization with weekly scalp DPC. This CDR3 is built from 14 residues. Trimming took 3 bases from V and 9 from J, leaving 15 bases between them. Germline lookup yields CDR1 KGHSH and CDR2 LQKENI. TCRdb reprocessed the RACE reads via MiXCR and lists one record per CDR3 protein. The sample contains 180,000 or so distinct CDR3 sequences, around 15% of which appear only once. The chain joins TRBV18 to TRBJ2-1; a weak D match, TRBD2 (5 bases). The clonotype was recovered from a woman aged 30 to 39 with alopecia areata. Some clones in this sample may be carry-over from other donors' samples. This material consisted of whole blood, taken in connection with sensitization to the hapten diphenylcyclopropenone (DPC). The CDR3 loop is CASSPRSTTVEQFF. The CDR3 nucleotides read TGTGCCAGCTCACCGAGGTCGACTACGGTTGAGCAGTTCTTC.